This T cell receptor (beta chain) is from a study of T cell responses to AZD1222 COVID-19 vaccine. Study-wide context: Timing groups of about 4 and about 12 weeks for second doses were pooled.

Using immunoSEQ multiplex PCR, the repertoire was profiled, and TCRdb retains in-frame clones only, with some absent. The sample holds 60,000 to 80,000 clones; 85% to 90% are singletons and the top ten take around 5%. The CDR3 is 15 amino acids. V lost 0 bases, J lost 5 bases, and 10 bases lay in between. Germline-derived CDR1 and CDR2 are MGHRA and YSYEKL. The sequencing here drew on peripheral blood, taken on day 0 of AZD1222 vaccination. The chain employs TRBV4-1 and TRBJ1-4; TRBD1 might be the D (5 bases). The TCR originated in an adult in good health. The CDR3 nucleotides are TGCGCCAGCAGCCAAGATCGGGACTTAAATGAAAAACTGTTTTTT. It yields the protein CASSQDRDLNEKLFF.